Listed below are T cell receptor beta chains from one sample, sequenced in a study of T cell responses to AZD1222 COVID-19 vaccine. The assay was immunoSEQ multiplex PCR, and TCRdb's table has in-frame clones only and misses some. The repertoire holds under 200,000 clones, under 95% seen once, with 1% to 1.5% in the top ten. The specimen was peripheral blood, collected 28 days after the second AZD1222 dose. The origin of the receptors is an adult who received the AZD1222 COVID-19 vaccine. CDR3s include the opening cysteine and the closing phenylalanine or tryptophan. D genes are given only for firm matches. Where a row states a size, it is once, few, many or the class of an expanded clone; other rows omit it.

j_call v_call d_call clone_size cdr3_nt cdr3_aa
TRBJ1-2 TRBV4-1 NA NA TGCGCCAGCAGCCACAACACAGGAAACTATGGCTACACCTTC CASSHNTGNYGYTF
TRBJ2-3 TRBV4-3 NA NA TGCGCCAGCAGCCAAGAGGGCGGCCGGGGGCAGTATTTT CASSQEGGRGQYF
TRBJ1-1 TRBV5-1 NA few TGCGCCAGCAGCTTGGCGGGGACACAAAACACTGAAGCTTTCTTT CASSLAGTQNTEAFF
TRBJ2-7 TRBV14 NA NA TGTGCCAGCAGCCAAATGGGGCGGGGAGTTGTCGGCGAGCAGTACTTC CASSQMGRGVVGEQYF
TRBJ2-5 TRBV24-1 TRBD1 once TGTGCCACCAGTGAATCCGACAGGGTGCCGGAGACCCAGTACTTC CATSESDRVPETQYF
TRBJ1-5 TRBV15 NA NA TGTGCCACCAGCAGAGATTGGTCCGCAGGGTCAGGGAGCAATCAGCCCCAGCATTTT CATSRDWSAGSGSNQPQHF
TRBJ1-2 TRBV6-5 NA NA TGTGCCAGCATCCGAGATTTAGGGACCACCTCCGGCTACACCTTC CASIRDLGTTSGYTF
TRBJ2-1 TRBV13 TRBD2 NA TGTGCCAGCAGAGGACTAGGGGAGAACAATGAGCAGTTCTTC CASRGLGENNEQFF
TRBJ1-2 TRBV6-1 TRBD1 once TGTGCCAGCAGTGAATGGGACAGCGGATCCTTC CASSEWDSGSF
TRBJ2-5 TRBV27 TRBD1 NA TGTGCCAGCAGTTTACGGGGGACAGGGAGATGGGAGACCCAGTACTTC CASSLRGTGRWETQYF
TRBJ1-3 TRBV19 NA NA TGTGCCAGTAGTATGCGCGCCGGCTCTGGAAACACCATATATTTT CASSMRAGSGNTIYF
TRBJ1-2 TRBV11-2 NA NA TGTGCCAGCAGCTTACAGGGAAACTATGGCTACACCTTC CASSLQGNYGYTF
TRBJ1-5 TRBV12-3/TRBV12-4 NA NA TGTGCCAGCAGCCGGGACAGCAATCAGCCCCAGCATTTT CASSRDSNQPQHF
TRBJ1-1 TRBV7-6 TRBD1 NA TGTGCCAGCAGCCCAGGGGAAAGATTCGGGACAGCGAACACTGAAGCTTTCTTT CASSPGERFGTANTEAFF
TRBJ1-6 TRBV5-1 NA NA TGCGCCAGCAGCTCCCGGGGCGATTCACCCCTCCACTTT CASSSRGDSPLHF
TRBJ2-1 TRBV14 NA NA TGTGCCAGCAGCCAAGATGGAGGGAGCTCCTACAATGAGCAGTTCTTC CASSQDGGSSYNEQFF
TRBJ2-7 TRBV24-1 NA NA TGTGCCACCAGTGACACCTCCGGAAAGCAGTACTTC CATSDTSGKQYF
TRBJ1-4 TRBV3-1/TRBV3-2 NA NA TGTGCCAGCAGAGACGACAGCGGGGCTAATGAAAAACTGTTTTTT CASRDDSGANEKLFF
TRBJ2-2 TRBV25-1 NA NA TGTGCCAGCAGTGACAATAGGGCCAGGGGCAGCGTGACCGGGGAGCTGTTTTTT CASSDNRARGSVTGELFF
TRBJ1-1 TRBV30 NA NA TGTGCCTGGAGTGTAGCGCGGACTGAAGCTTTCTTT CAWSVARTEAFF
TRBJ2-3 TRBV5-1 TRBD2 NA TGCGCCAGCAGCTTGTCCGGGGAGGGGTCCACAGATACGCAGTATTTT CASSLSGEGSTDTQYF
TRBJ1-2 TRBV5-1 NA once TGCGCCAGCAGCGGCCGGGGCGACTATGGCTACACCTTC CASSGRGDYGYTF